The 5 T cell receptor beta chains given below trace back to one sample, sequenced in a study of blood T cell repertoires in COVID-19. Libraries were prepared by immunoSEQ multiplex PCR; TCRdb keeps only in-frame clonotypes and omits some of them. The data contain 200,000 to 250,000 clones, approximately 75% of them singletons. The source material was PBMCs or T cells enriched from blood (not recorded which). The receptors were sampled from a man in his forties who had recovered from COVID-19.

The V gene is TRBV6-5, the J gene TRBJ2-7; D possibly corresponds to TRBD1 (6 bases). Germline V lookup: CDR1 MNHEY, CDR2 SVGAGI. Between the trimmed V and J ends, which lost 6 bases and 2 bases, there was a span of 11 bases. The CDR3 consists of 13 residues. CDR3 amino acids: CASSRTVTYEQYF. CDR3 sequence (DNA): TGTGCCAGCAGCCGGACAGTTACCTACGAGCAGTACTTC.

DNA of the CDR3: TGTGCCAGTAGTATGAACCTGGGACAGGGCCTCCCCGTCCTGACTTTC. Amino acids: CASSMNLGQGLPVLTF. This chain connects TRBV19 to TRBJ2-6; 9 bases agree with TRBD1. The germline V gene has CDR1 LNHDA and CDR2 SQIVND (reference sequence). This CDR3 comprises 16 residues. Trimming at V came to 3 bases and at J to 12 bases, leaving 12 bases not matched to a gene.

The rearrangement uses TRBV3-1 (or the pseudogene TRBV3-2) and TRBJ2-1; 11 bases map to TRBD2. The CDR3 totals 15 residues. The germline CDR1 and CDR2 sequences are LGHDT and YNNKEL (reference sequence). V lost 5 bases and J lost 3; bases outside the gene matches: 3. This chain's CDR3 is CASSFGLAGYNEQFF. CDR3 in DNA: TGTGCCAGCAGCTTCGGACTAGCGGGCTACAATGAGCAGTTCTTC.

The chain couples TRBV6-1 to TRBJ1-2, with D tentatively TRBD1 (5 bases). Germline V gene sequence: CDR1 MNHNS, CDR2 SASEGT. V was trimmed by 3 bases and J by 8 bases, leaving 19 bases between them. The CDR3 is made up of 15 amino acids. The CDR3 nucleotides are TGTGCCAGCAGTGAGATGAAGGGGCGCAATTGGGGCTACACCTTC. It codes for CASSEMKGRNWGYTF.

The chain couples TRBV9 to TRBJ1-1; 7 bases are shared with TRBD1. The CDR3 is made up of 16 amino acids. The V and J ends lost 4 bases and 3 bases, in that order; junction bases with no gene match: 12. CDR1 is SGDLS, CDR2 YYNGEE, per germline. In nucleotides, the CDR3 is TGTGCCAGCAGCCATAAACAGGGGACTGAGCACACTGAAGCTTTCTTT. Translated, it gives CASSHKQGTEHTEAFF.